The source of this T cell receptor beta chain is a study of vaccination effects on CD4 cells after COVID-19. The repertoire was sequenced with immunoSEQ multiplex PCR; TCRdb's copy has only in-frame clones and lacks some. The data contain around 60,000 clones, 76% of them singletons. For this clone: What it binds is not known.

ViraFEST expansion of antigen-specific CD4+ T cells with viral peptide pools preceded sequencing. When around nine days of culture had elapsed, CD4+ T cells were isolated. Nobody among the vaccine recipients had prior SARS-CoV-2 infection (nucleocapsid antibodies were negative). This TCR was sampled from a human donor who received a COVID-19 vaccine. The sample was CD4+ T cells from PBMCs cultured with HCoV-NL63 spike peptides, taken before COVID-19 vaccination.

This chain's CDR3 is CASTMGRASGNTIYF. CDR3 nucleotides: TGTGCCAGTACCATGGGCCGAGCCTCTGGAAACACCATATATTTT. The rearrangement links TRBV19 to TRBJ1-3, with no clear D. Deletions cut 7 bases from V and 0 bases from J, with 13 bases between. Germline V lookup: CDR1 LNHDA, CDR2 SQIVND (reference sequence). The CDR3 consists of 15 residues.